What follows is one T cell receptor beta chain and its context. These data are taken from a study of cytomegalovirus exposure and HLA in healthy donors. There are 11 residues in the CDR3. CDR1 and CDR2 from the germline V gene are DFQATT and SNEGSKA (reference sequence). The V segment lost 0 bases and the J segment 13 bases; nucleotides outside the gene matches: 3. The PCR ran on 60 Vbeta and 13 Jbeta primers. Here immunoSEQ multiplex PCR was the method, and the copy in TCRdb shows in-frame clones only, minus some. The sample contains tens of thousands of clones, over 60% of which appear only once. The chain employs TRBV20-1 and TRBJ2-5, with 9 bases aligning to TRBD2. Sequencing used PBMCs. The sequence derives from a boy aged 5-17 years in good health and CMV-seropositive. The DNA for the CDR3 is TGCAGTGCTAGAGAAACTAGCGGGCCGTACTTC. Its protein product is CSARETSGPYF.